One sample yielded the 25 T cell receptor beta chains listed below, sequenced in a study of cytomegalovirus exposure and HLA in healthy donors (dated by TCRdb to about 2017). The library was produced with the immunoSEQ multiplex PCR assay. A mixture of 60 forward primers for TCR Vbeta segments and 13 reverse primers for TCR Jbeta segments was used in the multiplex PCR. In its TCRdb copy, this immuneACCESS table keeps in-frame sequences only and misses some clones. Where compared with another copy, unresolved V genes explain less than half of these, and the others have no known cause. The sample profile shows about 200,000 clones; over 75% of them were found once. The top ten hold about 0.1% of the sample. Sequencing used PBMCs. These receptors originate from a boy between 2 and 10 years old in good health and CMV-seronegative.

Only a few counts were recorded for this clone. The chain couples TRBV4-1 to TRBJ1-1; D uncertain. Deletions cut 3 bases from V and 5 bases from J, with 7 bases between. The CDR3 is 12 residues long. Germline V gene lookup returns CDR1 MGHRA and CDR2 YSYEKL. CDR3 region: CASSHAGTEAFF. The CDR3, as DNA: TGCGCCAGCAGCCACGCGGGGACTGAAGCTTTCTTT.

The chain uses TRBV10-3 and TRBJ1-1; D unclear. V lost 2 bases to trimming and J lost 7 bases, with 17 bases between them. The germline CDR1 and CDR2 sequences are ENHRY and SYGVKD. The CDR3 is 15 residues long. CDR3 bases: TGTGCCATCAGTGAGAGCGGACGGCTTAGTAATGAAGCTTTCTTT. It yields the protein CAISESGRLSNEAFF.

The genes are TRBV18 and TRBJ1-5; D is undetermined. Trimming stripped 0 bases from V and 4 bases from J, with 13 bases between. Germline CDR1 KGHSH, CDR2 LQKENI. The CDR3 consists of 16 residues. DNA of the CDR3: TGTGCCAGCTCACCACCCCCAGAGGCTGATAATCAGCCCCAGCATTTT. Its protein is CASSPPPEADNQPQHF.

The chain joins TRBV7-3 to TRBJ2-3, with D possibly TRBD1 on 6 matching bases. V shed 5 bases and J shed 8 bases, with 14 bases lying between them. Germline values: CDR1 SGHTA, CDR2 FQGTGA. The CDR3 consists of 13 residues. Here the CDR3 reads CASSPQGTVTQYF. As DNA, the CDR3 is TGTGCCAGCAGCCCGCAGGGGACGGTTACGCAGTATTTT.

The rearrangement joins TRBV19 to TRBJ1-1; the D is unclear. This CDR3 has 15 residues. V was shortened by 7 bases and J by 6 bases, with 21 bases between the two germline ends. Germline lookup yields CDR1 LNHDA and CDR2 SQIVND (reference sequence). The DNA for the CDR3 is TGTGCCAGTATAAATGGTGCAGCGGACCCGCCTGAAGCTTTCTTT. Amino acids: CASINGAADPPEAFF.

The chain links TRBV5-4 to TRBJ2-7; 9 positions match TRBD2. V lost 4 bases and J lost 3; bases outside the gene matches: 11. The CDR3 covers 16 residues. CDR1 and CDR2 (germline): SGHNT, YYREEE (reference sequence). The CDR3 DNA reads TGTGCCAGCAGCACCGGTTGGCGGGGGGGCCGCTACGAGCAGTACTTC. Its protein product is CASSTGWRGGRYEQYF. Variable domain in full (rest from reference TRBV5-4 and TRBJ2-7): ETGVTQSPTHLIKTRGQQVTLRCSSQSGHNTVSWYQQALGQGPQFIFQYYREEENGRGNFPPRFSGLQFPNYSSELNVNALELDDSALYLCASSTGWRGGRYEQYFGPGTRLTVT.

The chain has TRBV5-1 and TRBJ2-5, with TRBD2 matching over 7 bases. V lost 1 base and J lost 4; bases outside the gene matches: 7. The germline CDR1 and CDR2 sequences are SGHRS and YFSETQ. The CDR3 runs to 15 residues. The CDR3 sequence is CASSLRTSVLETQYF. The CDR3 nucleotides are TGCGCCAGCAGCTTGCGTACTAGCGTCTTAGAGACCCAGTACTTC.

The chain recombines TRBV19 with TRBJ2-3; 8 bases align to TRBD2. The V gene end was trimmed by 5 bases and the J gene end by 5 bases; junction bases not matched to a gene: 9. The V gene's germline CDR1 is LNHDA and CDR2 SQIVND (reference sequence). The CDR3 covers 15 residues. CDR3 bases: TGTGCCAGTAGTGTGGGAGGAGCGGGGGTAGATACGCAGTATTTT. Amino acid sequence: CASSVGGAGVDTQYF. The whole variable domain, filled in from reference TRBV19 and TRBJ2-3, reads DGGITQSPKYLFRKEGQNVTLSCEQNLNHDAMYWYRQDPGQGLRLIYYSQIVNDFQKGDIAEGYSVSREKKESFPLTVTSAQKNPTAFYLCASSVGGAGVDTQYFGPGTRLTVL.

The chain is built from TRBV5-1 and TRBJ2-3; 14 bases align to TRBD2. The trim removed 0 bases at V and 7 bases at J, leaving 7 bases unmatched. The germline V gene has CDR1 SGHRS and CDR2 YFSETQ. The CDR3 spans 17 residues. The chain's CDR3 is CASSLGLAGGPGYTQYF. The CDR3 DNA reads as TGCGCCAGCAGCTTGGGACTAGCGGGGGGGCCGGGGTATACGCAGTATTTT.

With regard to this clone: Relative to the germline gene, one junction end is altered; a read error may explain this. The chain links TRBV7-7 to TRBJ2-3, with D perhaps TRBD2 (5 bases). The CDR3 has 15 amino acids. Germline CDR1 SSHAT, CDR2 FNYEAQ (reference sequence). The CDR3: CASSPGPSGTDTQYF. The CDR3 DNA reads TGTGCTAGCAGCCCGGGCCCGTCGGGAACAGATACGCAGTATTTT.

This chain uses TRBV2 with TRBJ2-5; D is possibly TRBD2 (6 bases). This CDR3 comprises 13 residues. V gave up 11 bases and J gave up 2 bases, with 15 bases separating them. The germline gives CDR1 SNHLY, CDR2 FYNNEI. CDR3 residues: CAGRIGGQETQYF. CDR3 DNA sequence: TGTGCCGGACGCATTGGGGGGCAAGAGACCCAGTACTTC.

The gene calls are TRBV2 and TRBJ1-4; TRBD1 agrees at 7 bases. CDR1 is SNHLY and CDR2 is FYNNEI in the germline V gene. The CDR3 length is 12 residues. The J segment lost 8 bases and the V segment lost 3 bases, leaving 0 bases of the junction unmatched. DNA for the CDR3: TGTGCCAGCAGTGACAGGGGGGAAAAACTGTTTTTT. Translated: CASSDRGEKLFF.

The chain links TRBV9 to TRBJ1-4; unclear D gene. The CDR3 covers 16 residues. Trimming pared 4 bases from V and 0 bases from J, leaving 13 bases between. Germline loops: CDR1 SGDLS, CDR2 YYNGEE. CDR3 loop: CASSPREGTTNEKLFF. CDR3 bases: TGTGCCAGCAGCCCCCGTGAGGGAACAACTAATGAAAAACTGTTTTTT.

CDR3 sequence: CASSVPPGLRGYNSPLHF. The CDR3 bases are TGTGCCAGCAGCGTCCCCCCAGGGCTCCGTGGGTATAATTCACCCCTCCACTTT. This rearrangement joins TRBV7-3 to TRBJ1-6; D is perhaps TRBD1 (5 bases). Germline-derived CDR1 and CDR2 are SGHTA and FQGTGA. The CDR3 has 18 amino acids. Trimming took off 5 bases at V and 4 bases at J, with 21 bases between the two ends.

The chain couples TRBV4-3 to TRBJ2-3, with TRBD2 matching over 13 bases. The CDR3 has 17 residues. The V segment lost 1 base and the J segment 1 base; nucleotides outside the gene matches: 2. Germline CDR1 LGHNA, CDR2 YSLEER. The CDR3 protein is CASSQGGTSGGTDTQYF. As DNA, the CDR3 is TGCGCCAGCAGCCAAGGAGGGACTAGCGGGGGCACAGATACGCAGTATTTT.

The chain couples TRBV6-6 to TRBJ2-7, with TRBD2 as a possible D gene (6 bases). V was trimmed by 0 bases and J by 2 bases, leaving 8 bases between them. CDR1 is MNHNY and CDR2 is SVGAGI in the germline V gene (reference sequence). This CDR3 contains 14 residues. Here the CDR3 DNA reads TGTGCCAGCAGTTACTCTGGGACTGCCTACGAGCAGTACTTC. Translation: CASSYSGTAYEQYF.

The chain recombines TRBV5-4 with TRBJ1-1, with D tentatively TRBD1 (6 bases). There are 18 residues in the CDR3. V dropped 4 bases and J dropped 1 base, with 23 bases sitting between them. Germline V gene data show CDR1 as SGHNT and CDR2 as YYREEE (reference sequence). The CDR3 is CASSLGGSTGRSNTEAFF. CDR3 nucleotides: TGTGCCAGCAGCCTGGGAGGGTCGACAGGACGATCGAACACTGAAGCTTTCTTT.

V is TRBV7-6 and J is TRBJ2-2, with 10 bases aligning to TRBD2. There are 16 residues in the CDR3. Germline V gene sequence: CDR1 SGHVS, CDR2 FNYEAQ. The V segment lost 4 bases and the J segment 7 bases; nucleotides outside the gene matches: 9. CDR3 loop: CASSSGAGGRSGELFF. The CDR3 region has the DNA TGTGCCAGCAGCTCAGGAGCGGGGGGGCGGAGCGGGGAGCTGTTTTTT.

This clone was seen just once. The chain recombines TRBV19 with TRBJ1-2; D not resolved. Per germline, CDR1 LNHDA and CDR2 SQIVND (reference sequence). V lost 5 bases and J lost 4, with 20 bases in between. The CDR3 has 16 residues. For the CDR3, the DNA is TGTGCCAGTAGTCTCCTTGAGGGCCTGTCCCTCTATGGCTACACCTTC. Translating it yields CASSLLEGLSLYGYTF.

The chain employs TRBV7-9 and TRBJ1-1, with a possible D match to TRBD1 (6 bases). There are 15 residues in the CDR3. Germline CDR1 SEHNR, CDR2 FQNEAQ (reference sequence). Trimming removed 5 bases at V and 0 bases at J, with 13 bases between. CDR3 residues: CASSPGQTMNTEAFF. CDR3 bases: TGTGCCAGCAGCCCCGGACAGACAATGAACACTGAAGCTTTCTTT.

This chain connects TRBV5-4 to TRBJ1-2, with TRBD1 as a possible D gene (5 bases). CDR3 size: 15 residues. Per germline, CDR1 SGHNT and CDR2 YYREEE (reference sequence). Trimming pared 4 bases from V and 5 bases from J, leaving 18 bases between. CDR3 sequence (DNA): TGTGCCAGCAGCCGTAGTGCGACAGACCATTATGGCTACACCTTC. Amino acids: CASSRSATDHYGYTF.

This chain uses TRBV7-2 with TRBJ2-7; 8 bases line up with TRBD2. Germline CDR1 reads SGHTA; CDR2 reads FQGNSA. The junction had 13 bases not matched to a gene; V was cut back by 4 bases and J by 5 bases. CDR3 length: 16 amino acids. The DNA for the CDR3 is TGTGCCAGCAGCTCGTCACTAGCGGCGCCCCTAGACGAGCAGTACTTC. Its translation: CASSSSLAAPLDEQYF.

Notes on this clone: Other DNA sequences in the sample encode the same CDR3. The rearrangement uses TRBV11-2 and TRBJ1-3, with a tentative D call TRBD1 (5 bases). V shed 5 bases and J shed 4 bases, with 12 bases lying between them. Germline V gene data show CDR1 as SGHAT and CDR2 as FQNNGV. This CDR3 spans 14 amino acids. The CDR3 here is CASSPGSSGNTIYF. The CDR3 nucleotides are TGTGCCAGCAGCCCAGGGTCTTCCGGAAACACCATATATTTT.

This chain joins TRBV2 and TRBJ2-1; 10 bases align to TRBD2. The length of the CDR3 is 14 residues. CDR1 SNHLY and CDR2 FYNNEI come from the germline V gene. Unmatched junction bases numbered 7, after V lost 4 bases and J lost 10 bases. The CDR3 nucleotides read TGTGCCAGCAGTGTTCAGCGGGGGGGCCGGGAGCAGTTCTTC. Translating gives CASSVQRGGREQFF.

The chain employs TRBV10-3 and TRBJ1-1; 7 nucleotides align to TRBD1. CDR1 ENHRY and CDR2 SYGVKD come from the germline V gene. The CDR3 covers 15 residues. The J segment lost 4 bases and the V segment lost 8 bases, leaving 13 bases of the junction unmatched. The CDR3 loop reads CAIGEGKGARTEAFF. The CDR3 nucleotides are TGTGCCATCGGGGAAGGAAAGGGGGCTCGCACTGAAGCTTTCTTT.